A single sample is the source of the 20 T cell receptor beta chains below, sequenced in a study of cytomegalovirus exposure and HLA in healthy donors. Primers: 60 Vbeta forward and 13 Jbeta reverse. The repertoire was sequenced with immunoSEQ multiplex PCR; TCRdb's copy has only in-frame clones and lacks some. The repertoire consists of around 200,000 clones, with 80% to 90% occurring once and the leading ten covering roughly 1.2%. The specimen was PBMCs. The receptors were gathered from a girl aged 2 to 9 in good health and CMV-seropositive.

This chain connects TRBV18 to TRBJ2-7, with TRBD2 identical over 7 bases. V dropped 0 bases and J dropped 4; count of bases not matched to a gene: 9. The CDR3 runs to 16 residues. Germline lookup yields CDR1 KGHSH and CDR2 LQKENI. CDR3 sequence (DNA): TGTGCCAGCTCACCACCGATGCGGGAGAAATGGTACGAGCAGTACTTC. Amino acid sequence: CASSPPMREKWYEQYF.

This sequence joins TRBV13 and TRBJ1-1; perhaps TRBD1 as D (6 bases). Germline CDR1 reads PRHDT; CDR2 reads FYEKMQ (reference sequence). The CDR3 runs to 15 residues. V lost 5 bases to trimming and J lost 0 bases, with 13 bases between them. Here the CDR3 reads CASSIQGALNTEAFF. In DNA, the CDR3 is TGTGCCAGCAGCATACAGGGAGCCCTGAACACTGAAGCTTTCTTT.

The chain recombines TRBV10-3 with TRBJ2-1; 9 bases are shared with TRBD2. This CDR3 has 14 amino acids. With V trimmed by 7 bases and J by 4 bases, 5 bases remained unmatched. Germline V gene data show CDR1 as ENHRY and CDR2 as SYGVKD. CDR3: CAIKGLAGYNEQFF. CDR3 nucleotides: TGTGCCATCAAGGGGCTAGCGGGGTACAATGAGCAGTTCTTC.

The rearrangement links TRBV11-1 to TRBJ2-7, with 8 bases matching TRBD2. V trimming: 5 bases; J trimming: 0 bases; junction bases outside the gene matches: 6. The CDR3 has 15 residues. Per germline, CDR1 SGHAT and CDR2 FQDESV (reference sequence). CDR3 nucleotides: TGTGCCAGCAGCCCGGGGGGGGACATCTCCTACGAGCAGTACTTC. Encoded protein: CASSPGGDISYEQYF.

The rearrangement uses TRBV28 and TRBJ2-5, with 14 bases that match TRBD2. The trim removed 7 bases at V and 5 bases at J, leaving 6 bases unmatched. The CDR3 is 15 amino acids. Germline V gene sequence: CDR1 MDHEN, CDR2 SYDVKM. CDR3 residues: CASKGLAGALETQYF. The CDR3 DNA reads TGTGCCAGCAAGGGACTAGCGGGAGCGTTGGAGACCCAGTACTTC.

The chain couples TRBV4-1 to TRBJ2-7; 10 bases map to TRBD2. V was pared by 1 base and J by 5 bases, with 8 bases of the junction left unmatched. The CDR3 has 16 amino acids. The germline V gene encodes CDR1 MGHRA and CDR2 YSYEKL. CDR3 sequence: CASSQVAAGGVDEQYF. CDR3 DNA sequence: TGCGCCAGCAGCCAAGTAGCAGCGGGAGGGGTAGACGAGCAGTACTTC.

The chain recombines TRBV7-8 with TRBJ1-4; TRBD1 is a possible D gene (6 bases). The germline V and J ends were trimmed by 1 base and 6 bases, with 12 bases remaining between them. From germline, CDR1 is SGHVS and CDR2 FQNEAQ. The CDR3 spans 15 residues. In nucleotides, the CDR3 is TGTGCCAGCAGCTTAGGATTGACAGGCCATGAAAAACTGTTTTTT. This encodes CASSLGLTGHEKLFF.

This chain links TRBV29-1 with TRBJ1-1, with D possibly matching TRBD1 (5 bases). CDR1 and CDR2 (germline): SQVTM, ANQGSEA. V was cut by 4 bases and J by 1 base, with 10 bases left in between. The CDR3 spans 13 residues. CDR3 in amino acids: CSVGGVGNTEAFF. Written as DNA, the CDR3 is TGCAGCGTTGGGGGGGTGGGGAACACTGAAGCTTTCTTT.

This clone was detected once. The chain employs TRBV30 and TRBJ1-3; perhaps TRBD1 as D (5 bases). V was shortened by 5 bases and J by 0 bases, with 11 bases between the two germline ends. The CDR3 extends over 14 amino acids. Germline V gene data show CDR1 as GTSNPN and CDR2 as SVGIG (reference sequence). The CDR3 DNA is TGTGCCTGGCAACAGGAAAACTCTGGAAACACCATATATTTT. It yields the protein CAWQQENSGNTIYF.

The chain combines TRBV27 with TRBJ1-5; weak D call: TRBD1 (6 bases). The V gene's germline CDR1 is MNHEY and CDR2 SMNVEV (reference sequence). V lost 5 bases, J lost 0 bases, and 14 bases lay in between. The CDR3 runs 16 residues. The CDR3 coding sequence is TGTGCCAGCAGTCCCCGGACAGAATATAGCAATCAGCCCCAGCATTTT. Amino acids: CASSPRTEYSNQPQHF.

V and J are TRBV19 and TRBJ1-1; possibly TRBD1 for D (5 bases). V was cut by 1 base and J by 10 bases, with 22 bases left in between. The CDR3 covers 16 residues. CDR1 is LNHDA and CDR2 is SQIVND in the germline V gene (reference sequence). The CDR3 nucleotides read TGTGCCAGTAGTATAGTCTTGGGGCAGGGCCAAGTTGGAGCTTTCTTT. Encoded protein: CASSIVLGQGQVGAFF.

Written as DNA, the CDR3 is TGTGCCAGCAGTGAAATCCGGGACAGATTAGATCAGCCCCAGCATTTT. Its translation: CASSEIRDRLDQPQHF. The V gene is TRBV6-1, the J gene TRBJ1-5, with 7 positions matching TRBD1. Looked up from germline, CDR1 is MNHNS and CDR2 is SASEGT. CDR3 length: 16 amino acids. The V segment lost 2 bases and the J segment 5 bases; nucleotides outside the gene matches: 9.

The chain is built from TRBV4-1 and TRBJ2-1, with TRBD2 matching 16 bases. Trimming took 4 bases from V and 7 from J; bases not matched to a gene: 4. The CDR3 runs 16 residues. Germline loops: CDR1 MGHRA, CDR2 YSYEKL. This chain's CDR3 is CASSRGLAGGPNEQFF. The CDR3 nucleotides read TGCGCCAGCAGCCGGGGACTAGCGGGAGGGCCGAATGAGCAGTTCTTC.

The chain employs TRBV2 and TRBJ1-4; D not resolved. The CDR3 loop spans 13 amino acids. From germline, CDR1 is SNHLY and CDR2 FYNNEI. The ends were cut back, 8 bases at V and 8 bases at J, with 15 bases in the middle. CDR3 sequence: CASARVSGEKLFF. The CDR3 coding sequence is TGTGCCAGCGCCCGCGTCTCGGGGGAAAAACTGTTTTTT.

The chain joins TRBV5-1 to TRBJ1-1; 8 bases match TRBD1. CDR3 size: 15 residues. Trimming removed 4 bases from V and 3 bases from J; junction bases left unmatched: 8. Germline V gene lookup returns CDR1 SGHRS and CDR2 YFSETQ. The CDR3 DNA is TGCGCCAGCAGCATGCTGCCAGGGGGCTACACTGAAGCTTTCTTT. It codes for CASSMLPGGYTEAFF. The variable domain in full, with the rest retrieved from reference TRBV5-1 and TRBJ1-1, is KAGVTQTPRYLIKTRGQQVTLSCSPISGHRSVSWYQQTPGQGLQFLFEYFSETQRNKGNFPGRFSGRQFSNSRSEMNVSTLELGDSALYLCASSMLPGGYTEAFFGQGTRLTVV.

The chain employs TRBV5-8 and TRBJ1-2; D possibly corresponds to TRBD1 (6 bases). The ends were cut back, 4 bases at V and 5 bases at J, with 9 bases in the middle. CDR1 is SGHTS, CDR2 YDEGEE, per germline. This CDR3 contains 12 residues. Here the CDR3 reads CASSPGQYGYTF. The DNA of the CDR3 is TGTGCCAGCAGCCCCGGACAGTATGGCTACACCTTC.

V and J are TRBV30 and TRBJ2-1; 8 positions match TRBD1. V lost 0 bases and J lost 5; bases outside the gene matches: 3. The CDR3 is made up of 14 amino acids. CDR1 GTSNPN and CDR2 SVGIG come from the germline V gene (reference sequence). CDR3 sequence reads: CAWSVETGDNEQFF. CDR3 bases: TGTGCCTGGAGTGTGGAGACAGGGGACAATGAGCAGTTCTTC.

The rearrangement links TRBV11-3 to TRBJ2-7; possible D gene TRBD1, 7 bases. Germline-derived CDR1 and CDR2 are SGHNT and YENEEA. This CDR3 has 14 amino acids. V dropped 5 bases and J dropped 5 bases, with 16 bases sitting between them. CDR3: CASSPSRGVHEQYF. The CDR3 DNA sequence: TGTGCCAGCAGCCCCTCCAGGGGGGTTCACGAGCAGTACTTC. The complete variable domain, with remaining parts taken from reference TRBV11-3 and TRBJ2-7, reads EAGVVQSPRYKIIEKKQPVAFWCNPISGHNTLYWYLQNLGQGPELLIRYENEEAVDDSQLPKDRFSAERLKGVDSTLKIQPAELGDSAVYLCASSPSRGVHEQYFGPGTRLTVT.

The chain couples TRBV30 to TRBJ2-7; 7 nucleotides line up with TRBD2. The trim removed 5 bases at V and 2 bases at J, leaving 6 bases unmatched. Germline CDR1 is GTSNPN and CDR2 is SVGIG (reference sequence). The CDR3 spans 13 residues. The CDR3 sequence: CAWRGGTPYEQYF. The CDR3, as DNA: TGTGCCTGGCGGGGAGGGACTCCCTACGAGCAGTACTTC.

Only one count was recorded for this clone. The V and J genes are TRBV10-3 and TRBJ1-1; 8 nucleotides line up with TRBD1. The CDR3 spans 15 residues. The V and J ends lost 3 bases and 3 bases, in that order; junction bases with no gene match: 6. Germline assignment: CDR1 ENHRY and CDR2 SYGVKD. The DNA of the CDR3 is TGTGCCATCAGTGAATCAGACAGGGGTCACACTGAAGCTTTCTTT. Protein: CAISESDRGHTEAFF.